This T cell receptor (beta chain) was identified in a study of cytomegalovirus exposure and HLA in healthy donors. Primers included in the PCR were 60 Vbeta and 13 Jbeta primers. TCRdb's table, derived via immunoSEQ multiplex PCR, lists solely in-frame clones and lacks some. The sample lists around 220,000 clones; about 79% were seen once. Healthy people donating bone marrow made up the donors. Concerning this clone: The antigen is not known.

Study results and caveats: Specificity of three CMV-associated chains for CMV antigens was verified in vitro. There were several of the most significant clusters that appeared linked to common viral pathogens in a later analysis.

The CDR3 spans 15 residues. V was clipped by 5 bases and J by 5 bases; unmatched bases: 8. The germline V gene has CDR1 SGHVS and CDR2 FNYEAQ. The sequencing sample was made of PBMCs. This TCR was sampled from a man aged 18 to 29 in good health and CMV-seronegative. This chain joins TRBV7-6 and TRBJ1-4; 7 nucleotides align to TRBD1. CDR3 in amino acids: CASSLWDSRNEKLFF. Written as DNA, the CDR3 is TGTGCCAGCAGCCTTTGGGACAGCCGAAATGAAAAACTGTTTTTT.